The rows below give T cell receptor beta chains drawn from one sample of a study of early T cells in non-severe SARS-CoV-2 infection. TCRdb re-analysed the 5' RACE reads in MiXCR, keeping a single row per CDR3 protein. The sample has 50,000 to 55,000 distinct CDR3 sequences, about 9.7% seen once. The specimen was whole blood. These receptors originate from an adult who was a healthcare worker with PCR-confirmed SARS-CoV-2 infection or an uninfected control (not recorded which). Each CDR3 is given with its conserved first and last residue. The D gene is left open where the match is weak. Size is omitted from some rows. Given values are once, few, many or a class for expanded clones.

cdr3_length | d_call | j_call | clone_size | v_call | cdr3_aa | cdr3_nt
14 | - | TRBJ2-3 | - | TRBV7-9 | CASSFGGSPVTQYF | TGTGCCAGCAGCTTTGGGGGATCGCCGGTGACGCAGTATTTT
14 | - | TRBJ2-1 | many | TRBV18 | CASSPGLRGWEQFF | TGTGCCAGCTCACCAGGTTTGCGGGGTTGGGAGCAGTTCTTC
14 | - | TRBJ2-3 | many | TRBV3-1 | CASSPGTGADTQYF | TGTGCCAGCAGCCCAGGCACCGGGGCAGATACGCAGTATTTT
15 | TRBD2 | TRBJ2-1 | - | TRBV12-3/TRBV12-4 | CASSLLAGPLSEQFF | TGTGCCAGCAGTTTACTAGCGGGCCCCCTAAGTGAGCAGTTCTTC
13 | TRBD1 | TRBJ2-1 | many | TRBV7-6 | CASSSGTGDEQFF | TGTGCCAGCAGCTCCGGGACAGGGGATGAGCAGTTCTTC
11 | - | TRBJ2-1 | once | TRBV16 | CASSDVDEQFF | TGTGCCAGCAGCGACGTGGATGAGCAGTTCTTC
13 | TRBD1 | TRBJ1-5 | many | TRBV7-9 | CASTGQDDQPQHF | TGTGCCAGCACCGGACAGGATGATCAGCCCCAGCATTTT
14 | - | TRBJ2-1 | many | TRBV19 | CASGALGGTGEQFF | TGTGCCAGTGGGGCCCTAGGGGGTACAGGTGAGCAGTTCTTC
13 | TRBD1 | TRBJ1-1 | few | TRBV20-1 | CSGEDRRNTEAFF | TGCAGTGGCGAGGACAGGAGGAACACTGAAGCTTTCTTT
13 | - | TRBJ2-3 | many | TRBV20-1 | CSVVGVSTDTQYF | TGCAGTGTTGTAGGGGTGAGCACAGATACGCAGTATTTT
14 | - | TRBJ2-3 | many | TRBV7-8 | CASSLTVSTDTQYF | TGTGCCAGCAGCTTGACAGTTAGCACAGATACGCAGTATTTT
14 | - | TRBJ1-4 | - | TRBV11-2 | CASSASTTNEKLFF | TGTGCCAGCAGTGCTTCAACAACTAATGAAAAACTGTTTTTT
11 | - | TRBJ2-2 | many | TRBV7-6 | CASSSTGELFF | TGTGCCAGCAGCTCCACCGGGGAGCTGTTTTTT
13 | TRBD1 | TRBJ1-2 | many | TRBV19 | CASSGGQFYGYTF | TGTGCCAGTAGTGGGGGACAGTTCTATGGCTACACCTTC
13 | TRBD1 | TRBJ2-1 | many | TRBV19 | CASSSQGNGEQFF | TGTGCCAGTAGTTCACAGGGGAATGGTGAGCAGTTCTTC
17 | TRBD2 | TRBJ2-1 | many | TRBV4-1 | CASSQGRLAGGSNEQFF | TGCGCCAGCAGCCAGGGAAGACTAGCGGGGGGCTCCAATGAGCAGTTCTTC
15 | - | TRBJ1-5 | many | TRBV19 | CASSIDGRVNQPQHF | TGTGCCAGTAGTATAGACGGACGGGTCAATCAGCCCCAGCATTTT
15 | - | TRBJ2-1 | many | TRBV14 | CASSQAILAVHEQFF | TGTGCCAGCAGCCAAGCCATCCTGGCGGTCCATGAGCAGTTCTTC
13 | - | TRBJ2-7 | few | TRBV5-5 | CASSLPPRDEQYF | TGTGCCAGCAGCCTACCACCTAGGGACGAGCAGTACTTC
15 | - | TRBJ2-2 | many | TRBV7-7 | CASSLSSSSAGELFF | TGTGCCAGCAGCTTAAGTTCTAGCTCAGCCGGGGAGCTGTTTTTT
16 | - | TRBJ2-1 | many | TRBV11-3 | CASSRHPRASYNEQFF | TGTGCCAGCAGCCGACACCCCAGGGCCTCCTACAATGAGCAGTTCTTC
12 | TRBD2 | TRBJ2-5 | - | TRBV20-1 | CSAWTSQETQYF | TGCAGTGCTTGGACTAGCCAAGAGACCCAGTACTTC
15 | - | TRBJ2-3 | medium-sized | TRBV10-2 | CASSEGHPSTDTQYF | TGCGCCAGCAGTGAAGGCCACCCTAGCACAGATACGCAGTATTTT
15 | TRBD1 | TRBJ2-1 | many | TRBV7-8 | CASSTRGQGAKEQFF | TGTGCCAGCAGCACCCGCGGACAGGGGGCGAAGGAGCAGTTCTTC
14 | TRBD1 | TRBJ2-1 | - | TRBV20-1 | CSVDGDSVLSEQFF | TGCAGTGTCGACGGGGACAGTGTTTTGAGTGAGCAGTTCTTC
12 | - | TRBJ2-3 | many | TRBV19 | CASTTSGDTQYF | TGTGCCAGTACAACGAGCGGGGATACGCAGTATTTT
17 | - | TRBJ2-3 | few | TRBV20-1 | CSASPVRDPRGTDTQYF | TGCAGTGCTAGCCCCGTTCGGGACCCCAGGGGCACAGATACGCAGTATTTT
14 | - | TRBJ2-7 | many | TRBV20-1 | CSASTDSERGEQYF | TGCAGTGCCTCCACGGACAGCGAACGGGGGGAGCAGTACTTC
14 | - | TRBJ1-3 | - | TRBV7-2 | CASSLVLSGNTIYF | TGTGCCAGCAGCTTAGTACTCTCTGGAAACACCATATATTTT
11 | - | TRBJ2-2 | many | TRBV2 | CASRAAGELFF | TGTGCCAGCCGGGCAGCCGGGGAGCTGTTTTTT
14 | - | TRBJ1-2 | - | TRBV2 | CASRPGLQVYGYTF | TGTGCCAGCAGACCAGGGCTGCAGGTCTATGGCTACACCTTC
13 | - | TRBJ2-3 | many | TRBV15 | CATSRDSTDTQYF | TGTGCCACCAGCAGAGACAGCACAGATACGCAGTATTTT
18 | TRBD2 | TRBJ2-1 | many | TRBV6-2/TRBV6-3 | CASSYPGLAGVIDNEQFF | TGTGCCAGCAGTTACCCTGGGCTAGCGGGAGTTATCGACAATGAGCAGTTCTTC
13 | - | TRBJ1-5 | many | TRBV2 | CASSARVPQPQHF | TGTGCCAGCAGCGCTAGGGTCCCTCAGCCCCAGCATTTT
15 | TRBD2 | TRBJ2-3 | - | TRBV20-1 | CSARLLAGGPDTQYF | TGCAGTGCTAGACTACTAGCGGGAGGGCCAGATACGCAGTATTTT
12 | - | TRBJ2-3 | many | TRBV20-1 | CSARAGEDTQYF | TGCAGTGCTAGGGCAGGGGAAGATACGCAGTATTTT
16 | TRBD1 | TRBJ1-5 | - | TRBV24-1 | CATSDEQGDWNQPQHF | TGTGCCACCAGTGATGAGCAGGGGGACTGGAATCAGCCCCAGCATTTT